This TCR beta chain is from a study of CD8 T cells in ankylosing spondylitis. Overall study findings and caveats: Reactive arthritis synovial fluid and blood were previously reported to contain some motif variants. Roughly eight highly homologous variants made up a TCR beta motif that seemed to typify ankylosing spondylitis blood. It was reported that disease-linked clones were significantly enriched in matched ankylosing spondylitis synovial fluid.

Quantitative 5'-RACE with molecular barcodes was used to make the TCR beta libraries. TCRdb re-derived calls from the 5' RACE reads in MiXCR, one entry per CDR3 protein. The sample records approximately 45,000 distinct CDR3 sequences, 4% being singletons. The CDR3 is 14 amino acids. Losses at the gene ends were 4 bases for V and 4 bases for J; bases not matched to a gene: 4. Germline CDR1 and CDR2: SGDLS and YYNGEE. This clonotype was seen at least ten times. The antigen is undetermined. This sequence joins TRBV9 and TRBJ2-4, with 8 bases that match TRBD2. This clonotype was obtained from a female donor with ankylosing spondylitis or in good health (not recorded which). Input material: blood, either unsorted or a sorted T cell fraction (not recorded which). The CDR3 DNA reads TGTGCCAGCAGCCCAACGGGGGGGAAAAACATTCAGTACTTC. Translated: CASSPTGGKNIQYF.